This TCR beta chain stems from a study of identical twins. Using its own MiXCR run on the 5' RACE reads, TCRdb lists one record per CDR3 protein. The sample lists 450,000 or so distinct CDR3 sequences, roughly a quarter occurring once. CDR1 LNHNV and CDR2 YYDKDF come from the germline V gene (reference sequence). Trimming left V 3 bases short and J 9 bases short, with 9 bases between. The CDR3 extends over 12 amino acids. The same data also went into a second study, on T cells expressing NK-cell markers.

The chain joins TRBV15 to TRBJ2-1; tentatively, D is TRBD1 (5 bases). Sequences were obtained from CD4+ T cells sorted from blood. The sequence was collected from a woman younger than 30 in good health. The DNA of the CDR3 is TGTGCCACCAGCAGGCCTCAGGGTGAGCAGTTCTTC. Amino acid sequence: CATSRPQGEQFF. Full variable domain (remainder filled in from reference TRBV15 and TRBJ2-1): DAMVIQNPRYQVTQFGKPVTLSCSQTLNHNVMYWYQQKSSQAPKLLFHYYDKDFNNEADTPDNFQSRRPNTSFCFLDIRSPGLGDTAMYLCATSRPQGEQFFGPGTRLTVL.